The rows below give T cell receptor beta chains drawn from one sample of a study of shared clonotypes between healthy human individuals. Sequencing was performed with immunoSEQ multiplex PCR; in TCRdb, only in-frame clones are kept and a portion is missing. This table holds around 100,000 clones, roughly 70% found once. Sequenced sample: memory CD8+ T cells sorted from blood. These TCRs come from a woman aged 25 to 39 in good health. The CDR3 runs from the conserved cysteine through the conserved F or W.

v_call	j_call	cdr3_aa
TRBV6-5	TRBJ1-2	CASSYSRDRGGNGYTF
TRBV13	TRBJ2-7	CASSLSWGYEQYF
TRBV28	TRBJ1-5	CASSHGGGGQPQHF
TRBV23-1	TRBJ2-7	CASSQPGGRGEQYF
TRBV11-2	TRBJ2-7	CASSLPTGAYEQYF
TRBV30	TRBJ2-1	CAWSVTSGRDEQFF
TRBV5-1	TRBJ2-1	CASRAVEGGQGLLNEQFF
TRBV4-2	TRBJ2-6	CASSQETVSGANVLTF
TRBV5-6	TRBJ2-1	CASSLWRQNNEQFF
TRBV25-1	TRBJ2-1	CASSGRTSGPSDEQFF
TRBV5-4	TRBJ1-1	CASSLAAEAFF
TRBV10-2	TRBJ1-2	CASKPGQGAGYTF
TRBV7-8	TRBJ1-3	CASSLVVGDGSSGNTIYF
TRBV11-2	TRBJ1-1	CASSLDPGVNTEAFF
TRBV9	TRBJ1-1	CASSVAWGNTEAFF
TRBV30	TRBJ2-7	CAWSVQTYEQYF
TRBV25-1	TRBJ2-5	CASSDGTSGGVTQYF
TRBV4-1	TRBJ1-1	CASSPTTGEYSEAFF
TRBV28	TRBJ2-3	CASRLAGGLDTQYF
TRBV27	TRBJ2-7	CASSPTVSYEQYF
TRBV27	TRBJ2-1	CASSPSPGTVLSREQFF
TRBV4-2	TRBJ2-6	CASSQDTLQGSLNSGANVLTF
TRBV2	TRBJ2-7	CASSAVYEQYF
TRBV19	TRBJ2-3	CASSGDRITDTQYF
TRBV28	TRBJ2-7	CASSNGQIYEQYF
TRBV27	TRBJ2-7	CASKAGTGYEQYF
TRBV7-9	TRBJ2-5	CASSKRQSQETQYF
TRBV12-5	TRBJ2-1	CASGLVVGTPNEQFF
TRBV21-1	TRBJ2-7	CASGNGQREGREQYF
TRBV29-1	TRBJ2-2	CSGGSGDGGELFF
TRBV30	TRBJ2-1	CAWSARSFYNEQFF
TRBV5-1	TRBJ1-1	CASSYGQVTEAFF
TRBV11-2	TRBJ2-7	CASSLRYEQYF
TRBV5-1	TRBJ2-1	CASSLLGAVSYNEQFF
TRBV30	TRBJ1-3	CAWSLGRGAQSGNTIYF
TRBV28	TRBJ2-3	CASSSRLAASLDTQYF
TRBV4-1	TRBJ2-7	CASSQLTGVYEQYF
TRBV7-9	TRBJ2-7	CASSQDGTSGSYEQYF
TRBV25-1	TRBJ2-7	CASISTQRGHEQYF
TRBV9	TRBJ2-3	CASSVAAGADTQYF
TRBV9	TRBJ1-1	CASSVEKQVNTEAFF
TRBV7-2	TRBJ2-3	CASRQRAYTDTQYF
TRBV5-1	TRBJ2-7	CASSLTGSLNYEQYF
TRBV27	TRBJ2-7	CASSLSLGAPVEQYF
TRBV6-4	TRBJ2-3	CASSHMAGEHTDTQYF
TRBV6-5	TRBJ2-5	CASSYKGIGETQYF
TRBV6-5	TRBJ2-1	CASSLDRDNEQFF
TRBV10-2	TRBJ2-7	CASSEAHNYEQYF
TRBV28	TRBJ2-7	CASSAPNSYEQYF
TRBV19	TRBJ2-7	CASKGLGGTEQYF
TRBV9	TRBJ2-1	CASSVDPPTARNEQFF
TRBV7-8	TRBJ1-1	CASSLAQGGAFF
TRBV10-3	TRBJ2-1	CASLAESSYNEQFF
TRBV6-6	TRBJ2-7	CASSYSGRSEQYF
TRBV19	TRBJ2-5	CASSIDLAGVETQYF
TRBV27	TRBJ2-7	CASSLGQFNEQYF
TRBV27	TRBJ1-2	CASSLGTGYGYTF
TRBV15	TRBJ1-1	CATSRDRGRTEAFF
TRBV5-8	TRBJ2-5	CASSLLSGVETQYF